This is a list of T cell receptor beta chains from one sample in a study of long-term antiretroviral therapy in people with HIV. Produced via immunoSEQ multiplex PCR; TCRdb's table is partial and in-frame only. The sample yields tens of thousands of clones, around 83% seen once. The sample here was unsorted PBMCs, taken 1.3 years after starting antiretroviral therapy. The receptors derive from a man aged 60 to 75 with HIV. Each CDR3 is given with its conserved first and last residue. A D gene is named only where the DNA matches it firmly. Clone size appears in some rows only: once, few, many, or a class for an expanded clone.

.	TRBJ1-1	TRBV5-1	.	CASSLRTGGTTEAFF	TGCGCCAGCAGCTTAAGGACGGGGGGGACCACTGAAGCTTTCTTT
TRBD1	TRBJ2-5	TRBV5-5	.	CASLAQGERETQYF	TGTGCCAGCTTGGCCCAGGGGGAAAGGGAGACCCAGTACTTC
TRBD2	TRBJ2-1	TRBV2	.	CASSETELAGGRNEQFF	TGTGCCAGCAGTGAAACCGAACTAGCGGGAGGTAGGAATGAGCAGTTCTTC
.	TRBJ1-1	TRBV14	.	CASSQGFWTEAFF	TGTGCCAGCAGCCAGGGTTTCTGGACTGAAGCTTTCTTT
TRBD2	TRBJ2-3	TRBV10-2	.	CASSPTSGGADTQYF	TGCGCCAGCAGTCCGACTAGCGGGGGGGCAGATACGCAGTATTTT
TRBD2	TRBJ2-5	TRBV4-3	.	CASSQDLGGAAGGAQYF	TGCGCCAGCAGCCAAGATCTGGGAGGGGCCGCCGGGGGGGCCCAGTACTTC
TRBD1	TRBJ1-2	TRBV6-5	once	CASRRGQGLNYGYTF	TGTGCCAGCAGAAGGGGACAGGGGTTAAATTATGGCTACACCTTC
TRBD2	TRBJ2-5	TRBV2	.	CASSREGLGGGTQYF	TGTGCCAGCAGCAGGGAGGGCCTCGGGGGAGGGACCCAGTACTTC
.	TRBJ2-7	TRBV5-1	.	CASSLTGETYEQYF	TGCGCCAGCAGTTTAACGGGGGAGACCTACGAGCAGTACTTC
.	TRBJ1-1	TRBV2	.	CASKGQWGTEAFF	TGTGCCAGCAAGGGGCAGTGGGGCACTGAAGCTTTCTTT
TRBD1	TRBJ2-7	TRBV28	few	CASSRRQGSAYEQYF	TGTGCCAGCAGTAGGCGACAGGGGTCTGCCTACGAGCAGTACTTC
TRBD2	TRBJ2-5	TRBV13	few	CASSIGGSGGRETQYF	TGTGCCAGCAGCATCGGCGGTTCGGGAGGTAGAGAGACCCAGTACTTC
.	TRBJ1-6	TRBV14	.	CASSQRAHGTPLHF	TGTGCCAGCAGCCAAAGGGCCCACGGGACACCCCTCCACTTT
.	TRBJ2-5	TRBV30	.	CAWNFFGTIAETQYF	TGTGCCTGGAATTTTTTCGGGACGATTGCAGAGACCCAGTACTTC
.	TRBJ1-1	TRBV5-1	.	CASSLQGNTEAFF	TGCGCCAGCAGCTTGCAGGGAAACACTGAAGCTTTCTTT
.	TRBJ2-2	TRBV11-3	.	CASSPTPSSTGELFF	TGTGCCAGCAGCCCGACTCCCTCAAGTACCGGGGAGCTGTTTTTT
TRBD1	TRBJ2-2	TRBV4-3	.	CASSQEQGLITTGELFF	TGCGCCAGCAGCCAGGAACAGGGGCTAATAACTACCGGGGAGCTGTTTTTT
.	TRBJ1-1	TRBV2	once	CADKGRTEAFF	TGTGCAGACAAGGGCCGAACTGAAGCTTTCTTT
.	TRBJ1-2	TRBV30	.	CAWSAATGNGYTF	TGTGCCTGGAGTGCCGCGACAGGCAATGGCTACACCTTC
.	TRBJ1-5	TRBV30	.	CAWSVTSSVPTDQPQHF	TGTGCCTGGAGTGTAACTAGCTCTGTACCGACCGATCAGCCCCAGCATTTT
.	TRBJ1-2	TRBV11-2	few	CASSPREGRGYTF	TGTGCCAGCAGCCCGAGGGAGGGCAGGGGCTACACCTTC
.	TRBJ1-5	TRBV5-3	.	CARYELPRANQPQHF	TGTGCCAGATACGAATTGCCACGGGCCAATCAGCCCCAGCATTTT
.	TRBJ1-1	TRBV6-5	.	CASSYSGTPEAFF	TGTGCCAGCAGTTACTCGGGGACACCTGAAGCTTTCTTT
TRBD1	TRBJ1-2	TRBV7-9	.	CASSLRTGTGYTF	TGTGCCAGCAGCTTAAGGACAGGGACTGGCTACACCTTC
TRBD1	TRBJ1-2	TRBV29-1	.	CSGSDRSYDTF	TGCAGCGGATCGGACAGGTCCTATGACACCTTC
.	TRBJ2-1	TRBV2	once	CASSYRVQGNEQFF	TGTGCCAGCAGCTACAGGGTACAGGGCAATGAGCAGTTCTTC
TRBD1	TRBJ1-2	TRBV6-4	.	CASSDRDSAGYGYTF	TGTGCCAGCAGTGACCGGGACAGCGCCGGCTATGGCTACACCTTC
TRBD1	TRBJ2-7	TRBV19	.	CASSDRDRTLDEQYF	TGTGCCAGTAGTGACCGGGACAGGACGCTGGACGAGCAGTACTTC
.	TRBJ1-2	TRBV6-1	once	CASSERGYGYTF	TGTGCCAGCAGTGAACGGGGCTATGGCTACACCTTC
TRBD1	TRBJ2-5	TRBV7-9	.	CASSLHGDRGIQETQYF	TGTGCCAGCAGCTTACATGGGGACAGGGGCATACAAGAGACCCAGTACTTC
TRBD1	TRBJ1-4	TRBV7-9	once	CASRPSGQGNGKLFF	TGTGCCAGCAGGCCTTCGGGACAGGGGAATGGAAAACTGTTTTTT
.	TRBJ2-5	TRBV18	.	CASSPPTSEQTQYF	TGTGCCAGCTCACCACCGACGTCAGAACAGACCCAGTACTTC
TRBD2	TRBJ2-7	TRBV7-2	.	CASSQPGLAVSYEQYF	TGTGCCAGCAGCCAACCGGGACTAGCGGTTTCCTACGAGCAGTACTTC
.	TRBJ2-5	TRBV5-4	.	CASSLTRPGTQYF	TGTGCCAGCAGCTTGACACGACCGGGGACCCAGTACTTC
TRBD2	TRBJ2-7	TRBV2	.	CASSALRGGFRYEQYF	TGTGCCAGCAGTGCCCTCCGGGGGGGGTTCCGCTACGAGCAGTACTTC
.	TRBJ1-5	TRBV19	few	CASSIYRMSNQPQHF	TGTGCCAGTAGTATTTATCGGATGAGCAATCAGCCCCAGCATTTT